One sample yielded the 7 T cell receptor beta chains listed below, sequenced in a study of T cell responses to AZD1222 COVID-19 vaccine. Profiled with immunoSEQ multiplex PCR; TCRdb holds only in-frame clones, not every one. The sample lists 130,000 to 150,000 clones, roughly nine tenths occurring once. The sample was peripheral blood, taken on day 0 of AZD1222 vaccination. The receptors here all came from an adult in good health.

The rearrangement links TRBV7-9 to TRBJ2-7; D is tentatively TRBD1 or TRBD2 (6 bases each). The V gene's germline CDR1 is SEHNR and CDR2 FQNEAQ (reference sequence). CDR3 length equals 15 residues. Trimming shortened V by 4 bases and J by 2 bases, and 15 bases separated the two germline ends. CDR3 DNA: TGTGCCAGCAGCTCACAAGGGGGGCTTGCCTACGAGCAGTACTTC. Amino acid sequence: CASSSQGGLAYEQYF.

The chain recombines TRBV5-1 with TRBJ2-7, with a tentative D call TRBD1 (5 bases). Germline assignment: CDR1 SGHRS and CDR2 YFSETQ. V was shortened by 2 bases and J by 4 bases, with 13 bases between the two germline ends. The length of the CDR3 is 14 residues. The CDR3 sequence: CASSFMIGAYEQYF. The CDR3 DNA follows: TGCGCCAGCAGCTTCATGATAGGGGCTTACGAGCAGTACTTC.

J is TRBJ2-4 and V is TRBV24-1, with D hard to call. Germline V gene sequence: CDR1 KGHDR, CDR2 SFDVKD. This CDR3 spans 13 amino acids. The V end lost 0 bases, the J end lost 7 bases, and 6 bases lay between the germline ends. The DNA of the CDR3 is TGTGCCACCAGTGATTTGGACGGTAACATTCAGTACTTC. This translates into CATSDLDGNIQYF.

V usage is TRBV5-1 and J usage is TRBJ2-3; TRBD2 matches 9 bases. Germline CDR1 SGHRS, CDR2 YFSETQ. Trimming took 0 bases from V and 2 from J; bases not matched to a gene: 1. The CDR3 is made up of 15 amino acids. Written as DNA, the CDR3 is TGCGCCAGCAGCTTGGAGCGGGGGGACACAGATACGCAGTATTTT. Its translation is CASSLERGDTDTQYF.

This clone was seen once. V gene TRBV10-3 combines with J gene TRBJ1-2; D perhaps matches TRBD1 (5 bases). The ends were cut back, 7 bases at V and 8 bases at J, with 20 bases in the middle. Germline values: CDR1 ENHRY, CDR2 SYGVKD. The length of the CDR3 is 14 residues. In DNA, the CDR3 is TGTGCCATCAAAACCTGGGCAGGGAGTGGAGGCTACACCTTC. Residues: CAIKTWAGSGGYTF.

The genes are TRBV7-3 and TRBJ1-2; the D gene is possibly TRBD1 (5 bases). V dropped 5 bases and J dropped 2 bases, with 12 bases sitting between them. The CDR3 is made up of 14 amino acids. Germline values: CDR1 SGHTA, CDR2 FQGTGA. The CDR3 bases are TGTGCCAGCAGCGACCAGGGAGGCAACTATGGCTACACCTTC. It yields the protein CASSDQGGNYGYTF.

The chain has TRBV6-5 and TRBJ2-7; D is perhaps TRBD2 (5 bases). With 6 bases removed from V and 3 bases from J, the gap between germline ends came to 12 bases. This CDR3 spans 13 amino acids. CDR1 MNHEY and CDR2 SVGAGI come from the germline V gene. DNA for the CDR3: TGTGCCAGCAGCCAACCCGGAGGCTACGAGCAGTACTTC. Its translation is CASSQPGGYEQYF.